This T cell receptor beta chain comes out of a study of blood T cell repertoires in COVID-19. For the study at large: COVID-19 samples, acute and convalescent, were from the United States, Italy and Spain. Nucleic acid was either cDNA or gDNA, and it came from T cells, B-cell-depleted T cells, or PBMCs.

The CDR3 contains 15 residues. In the study's own analysis: Researchers report that nucleated cell counts were estimated from reference gene primer amplification. Only in-frame clones appear in the TCRdb table, and some are missing; sequencing was by immunoSEQ multiplex PCR. The V and J calls and clone size were taken over from that table, and D and trimming were inferred from the DNA. This table has 150,000 to 180,000 clones, around 83% appearing once. This clonotype was sampled from a woman in her forties or fifties with acute or convalescent COVID-19. Sequencing was done on a sample of peripheral blood. The chain links TRBV1 to TRBJ1-6; TRBD1, the table's D call, lacks a check against the DNA. TRBV1 counts as a pseudogene. The CDR3 DNA follows: TGCACCAGCAGCCAAGATGCAGGGGGGAATTCACCCCTCCACTTT. Translation gives CTSSQDAGGNSPLHF.